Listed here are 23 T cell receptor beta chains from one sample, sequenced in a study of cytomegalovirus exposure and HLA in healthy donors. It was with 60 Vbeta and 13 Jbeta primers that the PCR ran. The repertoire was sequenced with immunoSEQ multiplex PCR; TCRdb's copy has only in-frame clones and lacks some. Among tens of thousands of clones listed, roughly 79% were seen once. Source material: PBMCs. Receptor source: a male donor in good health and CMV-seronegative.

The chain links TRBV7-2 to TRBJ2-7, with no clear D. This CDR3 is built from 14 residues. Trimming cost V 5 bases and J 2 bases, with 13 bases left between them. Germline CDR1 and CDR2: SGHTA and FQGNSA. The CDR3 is CASSPPRFPYEQYF. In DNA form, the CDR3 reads TGTGCCAGCAGCCCCCCGAGGTTCCCCTACGAGCAGTACTTC. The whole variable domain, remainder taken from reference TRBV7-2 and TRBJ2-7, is GAGVSQSPSNKVTEKGKDVELRCDPISGHTALYWYRQSLGQGLEFLIYFQGNSAPDKSGLPSDRFSAERTGGSVSTLTIQRTQQEDSAVYLCASSPPRFPYEQYFGPGTRLTVT.

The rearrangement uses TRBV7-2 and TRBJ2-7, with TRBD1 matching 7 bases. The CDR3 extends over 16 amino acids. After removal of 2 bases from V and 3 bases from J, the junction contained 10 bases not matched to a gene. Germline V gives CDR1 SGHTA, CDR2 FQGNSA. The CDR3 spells CASSLFIDRAIYEQYF. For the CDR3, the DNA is TGTGCCAGCAGCTTATTCATCGACAGGGCTATCTACGAGCAGTACTTC.

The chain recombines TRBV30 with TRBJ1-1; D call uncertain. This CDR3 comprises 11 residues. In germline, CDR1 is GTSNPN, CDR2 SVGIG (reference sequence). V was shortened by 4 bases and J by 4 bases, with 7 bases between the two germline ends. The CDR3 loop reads CAWIEGTEAFF. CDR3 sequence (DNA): TGTGCCTGGATCGAGGGCACTGAAGCTTTCTTT.

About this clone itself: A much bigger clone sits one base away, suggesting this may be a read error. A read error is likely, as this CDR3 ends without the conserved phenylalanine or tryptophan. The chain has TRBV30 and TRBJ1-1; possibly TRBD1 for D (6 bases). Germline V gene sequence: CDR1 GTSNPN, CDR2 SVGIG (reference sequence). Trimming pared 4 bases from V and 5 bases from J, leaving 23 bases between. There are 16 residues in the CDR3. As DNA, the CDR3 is TGTGCCTGGACCCGAATCGACACCCGCAGGGGAACTGAAGCTTTCCTT. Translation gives CAWTRIDTRRGTEAFL.

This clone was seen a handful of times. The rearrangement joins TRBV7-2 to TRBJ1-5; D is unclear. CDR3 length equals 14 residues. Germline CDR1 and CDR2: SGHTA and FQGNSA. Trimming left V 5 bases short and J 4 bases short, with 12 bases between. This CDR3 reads CASSPGSLNQPQHF. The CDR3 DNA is TGTGCCAGCAGCCCCGGGTCTCTAAATCAGCCCCAGCATTTT. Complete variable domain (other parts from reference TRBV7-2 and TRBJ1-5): GAGVSQSPSNKVTEKGKDVELRCDPISGHTALYWYRQSLGQGLEFLIYFQGNSAPDKSGLPSDRFSAERTGGSVSTLTIQRTQQEDSAVYLCASSPGSLNQPQHFGDGTRLSIL.

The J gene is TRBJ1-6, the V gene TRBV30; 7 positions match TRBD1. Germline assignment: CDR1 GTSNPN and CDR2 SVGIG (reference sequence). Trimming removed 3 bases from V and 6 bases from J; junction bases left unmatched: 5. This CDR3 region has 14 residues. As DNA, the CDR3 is TGTGCCTGGAGGACGGGACAGCTTAATTCACCCCTCCACTTT. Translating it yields CAWRTGQLNSPLHF. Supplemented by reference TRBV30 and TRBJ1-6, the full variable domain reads SQTIHQWPATLVQPVGSPLSLECTVEGTSNPNLYWYRQAAGRGLQLLFYSVGIGQISSEVPQNLSASRPQDRQFILSSKKLLLSDSGFYLCAWRTGQLNSPLHFGNGTRLTVT.

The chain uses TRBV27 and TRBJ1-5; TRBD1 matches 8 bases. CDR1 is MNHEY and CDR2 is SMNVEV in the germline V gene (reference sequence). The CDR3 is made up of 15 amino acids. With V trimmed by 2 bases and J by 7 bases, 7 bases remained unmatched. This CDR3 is CASSLRQGPGQPQHF. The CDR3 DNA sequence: TGTGCCAGCAGTTTACGACAGGGGCCCGGACAGCCCCAGCATTTT.

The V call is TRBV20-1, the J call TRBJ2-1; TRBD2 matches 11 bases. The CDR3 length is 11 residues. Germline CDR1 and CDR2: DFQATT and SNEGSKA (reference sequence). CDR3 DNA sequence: TGCAGAACGGGACTAGCGGAAGAGCAGTTCTTC. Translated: CRTGLAEEQFF.

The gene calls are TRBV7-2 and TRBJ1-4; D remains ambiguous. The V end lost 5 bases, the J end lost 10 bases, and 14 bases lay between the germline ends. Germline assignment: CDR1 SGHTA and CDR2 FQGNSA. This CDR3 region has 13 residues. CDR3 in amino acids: CASSEGSGVKLFF. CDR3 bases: TGTGCCAGCAGCGAAGGGTCCGGGGTAAAACTGTTTTTT.

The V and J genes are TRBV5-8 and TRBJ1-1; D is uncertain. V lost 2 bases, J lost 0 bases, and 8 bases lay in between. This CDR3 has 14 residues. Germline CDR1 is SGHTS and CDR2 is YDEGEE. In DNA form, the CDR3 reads TGTGCCAGCAGCTTCGCAGTCATGAACACTGAAGCTTTCTTT. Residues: CASSFAVMNTEAFF.

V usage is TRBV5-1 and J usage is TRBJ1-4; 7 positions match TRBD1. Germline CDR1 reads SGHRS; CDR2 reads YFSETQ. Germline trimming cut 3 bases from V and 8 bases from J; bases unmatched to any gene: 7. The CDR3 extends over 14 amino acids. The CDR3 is CASSSGQAGEKLFF. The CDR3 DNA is TGCGCCAGCAGCTCAGGACAGGCGGGGGAAAAACTGTTTTTT.

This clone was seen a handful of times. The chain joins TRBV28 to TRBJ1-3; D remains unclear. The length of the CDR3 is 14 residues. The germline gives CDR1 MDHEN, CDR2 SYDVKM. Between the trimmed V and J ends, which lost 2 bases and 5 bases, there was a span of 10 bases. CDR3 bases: TGTGCCAGCAGTTTACTCGGTAACCGAAACACCATATATTTT. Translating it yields CASSLLGNRNTIYF.

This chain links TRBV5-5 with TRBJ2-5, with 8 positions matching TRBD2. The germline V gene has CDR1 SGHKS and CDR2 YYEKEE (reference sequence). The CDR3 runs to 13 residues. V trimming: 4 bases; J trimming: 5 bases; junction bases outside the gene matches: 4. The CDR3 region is CASSGGLVETQYF. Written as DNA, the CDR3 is TGTGCCAGCAGCGGGGGACTAGTGGAGACCCAGTACTTC. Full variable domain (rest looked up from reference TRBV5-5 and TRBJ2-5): DAGVTQSPTHLIKTRGQQVTLRCSPISGHKSVSWYQQVLGQGPQFIFQYYEKEERGRGNFPDRFSARQFPNYSSELNVNALLLGDSALYLCASSGGLVETQYFGPGTRLLVL.

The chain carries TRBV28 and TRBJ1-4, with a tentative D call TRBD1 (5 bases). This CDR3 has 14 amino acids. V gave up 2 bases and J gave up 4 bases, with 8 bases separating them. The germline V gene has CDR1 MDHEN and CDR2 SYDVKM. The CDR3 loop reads CASSLGAFNEKLFF. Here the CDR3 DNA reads TGTGCCAGCAGTTTAGGGGCGTTTAATGAAAAACTGTTTTTT. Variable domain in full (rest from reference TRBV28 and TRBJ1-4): DVKVTQSSRYLVKRTGEKVFLECVQDMDHENMFWYRQDPGLGLRLIYFSYDVKMKEKGDIPEGYSVSREKKERFSLILESASTNQTSMYLCASSLGAFNEKLFFGSGTQLSVL.

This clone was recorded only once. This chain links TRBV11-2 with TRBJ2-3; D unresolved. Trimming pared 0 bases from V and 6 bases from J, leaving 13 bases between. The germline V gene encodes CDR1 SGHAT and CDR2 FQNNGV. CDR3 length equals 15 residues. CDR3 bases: TGTGCCAGCAGCTTAGATCCGGTGCCGTCGGATACGCAGTATTTT. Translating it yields CASSLDPVPSDTQYF. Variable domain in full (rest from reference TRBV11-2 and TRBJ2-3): EAGVAQSPRYKIIEKRQSVAFWCNPISGHATLYWYQQILGQGPKLLIQFQNNGVVDDSQLPKDRFSAERLKGVDSTLKIQPAKLEDSAVYLCASSLDPVPSDTQYFGPGTRLTVL.

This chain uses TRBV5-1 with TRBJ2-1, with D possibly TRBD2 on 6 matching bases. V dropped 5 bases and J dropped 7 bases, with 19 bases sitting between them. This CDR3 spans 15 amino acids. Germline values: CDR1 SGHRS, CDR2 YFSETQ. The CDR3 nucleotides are TGCGCCAGCAGACCCGGGACGGAGGGATGGAATGAGCAGTTCTTC. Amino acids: CASRPGTEGWNEQFF.

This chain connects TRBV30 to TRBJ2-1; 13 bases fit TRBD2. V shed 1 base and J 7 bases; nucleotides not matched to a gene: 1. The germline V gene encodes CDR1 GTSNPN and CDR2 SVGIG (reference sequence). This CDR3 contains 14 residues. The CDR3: CAWSGTSGGNEQFF. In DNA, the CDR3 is TGTGCCTGGAGTGGGACTAGCGGGGGTAATGAGCAGTTCTTC.

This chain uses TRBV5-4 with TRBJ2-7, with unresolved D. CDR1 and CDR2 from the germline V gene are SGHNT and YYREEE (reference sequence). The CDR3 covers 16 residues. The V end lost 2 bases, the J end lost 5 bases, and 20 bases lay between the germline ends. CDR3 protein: CASSFGRTGSTDEQYF. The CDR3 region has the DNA TGTGCCAGCAGCTTTGGTCGTACCGGGTCCACGGACGAGCAGTACTTC.

The CDR3 DNA is TGTGCCAGTACAAAGAGACAGGGTGGGAACACCGGGGAGCTGTTTTTT. Translating gives CASTKRQGGNTGELFF. The chain combines TRBV19 with TRBJ2-2; TRBD1 matches at 7 bases. From germline, CDR1 is LNHDA and CDR2 SQIVND (reference sequence). V lost 7 bases, J lost 1 base, and 9 bases stayed unmatched. The CDR3 is 16 residues long.

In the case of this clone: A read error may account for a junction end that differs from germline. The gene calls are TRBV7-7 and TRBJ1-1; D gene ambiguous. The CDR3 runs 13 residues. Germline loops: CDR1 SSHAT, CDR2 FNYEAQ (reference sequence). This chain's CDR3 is CASSLGESTEAFF. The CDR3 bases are TGTGCTAGCAGCTTAGGCGAGAGCACTGAAGCTTTCTTT. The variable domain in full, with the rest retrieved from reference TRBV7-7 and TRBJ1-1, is GAGVSQSPRYKVTKRGQDVTLRCDPISSHATLYWYQQALGQGPEFLTYFNYEAQPDKSGLPSDRFSAERPEGSISTLTIQRTEQRDSAMYRCASSLGESTEAFFGQGTRLTVV.

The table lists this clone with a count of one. The CDR3 DNA is TGTGCCAGCAGCTCAAGTGGGGCCAGGGTAGGAGAAAAACTGTTTTTT. Translated, it gives CASSSSGARVGEKLFF. The chain links TRBV11-2 to TRBJ1-4; D is perhaps TRBD1 (5 bases). V lost 4 bases and J 8 bases, leaving 20 bases between the germline ends. Germline CDR1 and CDR2: SGHAT and FQNNGV. This CDR3 spans 16 amino acids.

CDR3 amino acids: CASSARTGQGLFTSTDTQYF. DNA of the CDR3: TGTGCCAGTAGTGCCCGCACGGGACAGGGTCTCTTCACTAGCACAGATACGCAGTATTTT. The chain couples TRBV19 to TRBJ2-3; TRBD1 matches 9 bases. After removal of 5 bases from V and 0 bases from J, the junction contained 18 bases not matched to a gene. The germline V gene encodes CDR1 LNHDA and CDR2 SQIVND (reference sequence). The length of the CDR3 is 20 residues.

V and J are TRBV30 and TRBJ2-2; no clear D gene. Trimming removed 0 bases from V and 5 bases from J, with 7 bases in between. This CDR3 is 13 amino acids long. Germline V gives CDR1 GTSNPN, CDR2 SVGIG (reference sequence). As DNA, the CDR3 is TGTGCCTGGAGTGTACTCGGGACCGGGGAGCTGTTTTTT. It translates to CAWSVLGTGELFF.